One T cell receptor beta chain is described in this entry. Its specificity is not known. This sample was taken from a study of CD8+CD57+ T cells in acquired aplastic anemia. Turning to the study itself: The average for DNA from sorted CD4+ and CD8+ cells was 3 to 3.5 ug.

The template used for profiling TCR beta VDJ and CDR3 was genomic DNA. TCRdb re-called the reads with MiXCR, one entry per CDR3 protein. The sample records hundreds of thousands of distinct CDR3 sequences, about two thirds being singletons. Per germline, CDR1 MGHRA and CDR2 YSYEKL. V was clipped by 0 bases and J by 7 bases, with 10 bases between them. The CDR3 totals 14 residues. General study points: Significant differences in CD8+ Simpson's diversity were not observed between patients and controls.

The sequence came from a human donor in good health, serving as a control. The sequenced sample was sorted CD4+, CD8+, or CD8+CD57+ T cells (not recorded which) from PBMCs. This rearrangement joins TRBV4-1 to TRBJ1-5; D uncertain. The CDR3 DNA is TGCGCCAGCAGCCAAGACCCGGGCGGGCAGCCCCAGCATTTT. This sequence encodes CASSQDPGGQPQHF.